This T cell receptor (beta chain) stems from a study of T cell repertoires in cytomegalovirus infection. Overall study results and limits: Clonotypes of TCR beta that were HLA-C-restricted and CMV-specific dominated the ex vivo response.

As regards this clonotype: As yet, its antigen is unknown.

TCRdb re-called the reads through MiXCR, storing one row per CDR3 protein. The sample holds roughly 730,000 distinct CDR3 sequences, about 33% seen once. The CDR3 runs to 12 residues. Trimming took off 2 bases at V and 10 bases at J, with 9 bases between the two ends. Germline V lookup: CDR1 SNHLY, CDR2 FYNNEI. This chain uses TRBV2 with TRBJ2-1; possible D gene TRBD1, 6 bases. Sequenced here: cultured PBMCs, sampled from culture after CMV antigen stimulation. This TCR was sampled from a human donor in good health (CMV status not recorded). Some clones in this sample may be carry-over from other donors' samples. The CDR3 protein is CASSEWDTEQFF. The CDR3, as DNA: TGTGCCAGCAGTGAATGGGACACAGAGCAGTTCTTC.